This T cell receptor beta chain was recorded in a study of lymphopenia after photon versus proton radiotherapy. This CDR3 spans 13 amino acids. Trimming stripped 8 bases from V and 8 bases from J, with 18 bases between. CDR1 MNHNS and CDR2 SASEGT come from the germline V gene. Here immunoSEQ multiplex PCR was the method, and the copy in TCRdb shows in-frame clones only, minus some. This sample yields approximately 71,000 clones, of which roughly 90% are seen a single time; approximately 2.9% belongs to the top ten. The rearrangement links TRBV6-1 to TRBJ1-1, with a tentative D call TRBD1 (6 bases). Sequenced material: peripheral blood, taken from a patient treated with photon-based radiotherapy. The sequence came from a woman between 65 and 79 years old with pancreatic cancer. CDR3 in DNA: TGTGCCAGCGAAAGGGGGTGGACAGACGAAGCTTTCTTT. Translation: CASERGWTDEAFF.